The present entry profiles one T cell receptor (beta chain) with its context. Its specificity is not known. This entry belongs to a study of monozygotic twins with inflammatory bowel disease. Study-level points and caveats: Researchers reported no repertoire similarity difference between concordant and discordant twins, possibly from limited power. Backing was not found for a single strong signal or clonotype associated with IBD. By inverse Simpson index, TCRbeta diversity was lower in IBD patients than in healthy co-twins.

Each CDR3 protein gets one entry in TCRdb, which reprocessed the 5' RACE reads and gives no DNA. In total, the table holds some 200,000 distinct CDR3 sequences. This CDR3 comprises 20 residues. Germline values: CDR1 KGHSH, CDR2 LQKENI. Whole blood served as the source of total RNA, and no T cell sorting took place. The specimen sequenced was blood. The TCR originated in a human donor with ulcerative colitis or Crohn's disease, or a healthy co-twin of an affected twin (not recorded which). The chain joins TRBV18 to TRBJ2-6; absent DNA, TCRdb's TRBD1 call cannot be checked. The CDR3 sequence is CASSPFPWADFRSGANVLTF.